This TCR beta chain was recorded in a study of blood T cell repertoires in COVID-19. Study at large: Specimens from acute and convalescent COVID-19 originated in the United States, Italy and Spain. Sample material is recorded as cDNA or gDNA derived from T cells, B-cell-depleted T cells, or PBMCs.

The germline CDR1 and CDR2 sequences are MDHEN and SYDVKM. Losses at the gene ends were 3 bases for V and 1 base for J; bases not matched to a gene: 9. This CDR3 contains 17 residues. Those enrolled in Seattle joined during active infection and were followed longitudinally afterward. Original processing methods: Estimation of nucleated cell counts relied on the amplification of reference gene primers. Clones were sequenced by immunoSEQ multiplex PCR, and TCRdb holds only the in-frame ones, with some missing. V and J calls and clone size are given by that table; D and trimming were obtained from the DNA. The sample consists of 200,000 to 250,000 clones, 82% of them appearing once.

The clonotype was recovered from a woman older than 75 with COVID-19, enrolled during active disease. The material sequenced was peripheral blood. V usage is TRBV28 and J usage is TRBJ1-1; 9 bases are shared with TRBD1. The CDR3 DNA is TGTGCCAGCAGTTTCCCCAGGACAGGGGTGGGGAACACTGAAGCTTTCTTT. Amino acids: CASSFPRTGVGNTEAFF.